The clone carrying this T cell receptor (beta chain) was seen a handful of times. Its antigen is not identified. The germline CDR1 and CDR2 sequences are GTSNPN and SVGIG (reference sequence). The CDR3 has 14 residues. Between the trimmed V and J ends, which lost 1 base and 0 bases, there was a span of 7 bases. This record comes from a study of beta chain features in type 1 diabetes. Study-wide context: Sorted cell examination encompassed approximately 110 million cells across all samples.

Isolated RNA was reverse transcribed in full, so expressed TCRB transcripts were sequenced. Assay used: immunoSEQ multiplex PCR; TCRdb lists only in-frame clones, some missing. The repertoire holds about half a million clones, with roughly 10% as singletons. Study-level results: Shorter templates may be favored by PCR, equally so in patients and controls.

Using CD45RO/CCR7/CD25/CD127/CD95/CD27, CD4+ naive, central memory, regulatory and stem cell-like memory cells were sorted. The sequenced sample consisted of naive CD4+ T cells from blood. The receptor was derived from a woman aged 18 to 35 in good health. V usage is TRBV30 and J usage is TRBJ1-5; D gene uncertain. CDR3 nucleotides: TGTGCCTGGAGTGCCCTCCTTAGCAATCAGCCCCAGCATTTT. Translating gives CAWSALLSNQPQHF.